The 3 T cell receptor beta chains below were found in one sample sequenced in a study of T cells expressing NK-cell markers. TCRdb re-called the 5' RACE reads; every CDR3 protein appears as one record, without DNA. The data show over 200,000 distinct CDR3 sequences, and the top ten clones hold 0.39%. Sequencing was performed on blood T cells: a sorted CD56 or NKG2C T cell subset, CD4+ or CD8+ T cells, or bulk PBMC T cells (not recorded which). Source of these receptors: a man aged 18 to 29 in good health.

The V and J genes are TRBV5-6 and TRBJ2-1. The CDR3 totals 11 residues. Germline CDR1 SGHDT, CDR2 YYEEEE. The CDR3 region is CASSLANEQFF.

This chain's CDR3 is CASRSPFLAGGDNEQFF. This chain uses TRBV6-1 with TRBJ2-1; TCRdb's D gene call, TRBD2, goes unchecked for lack of DNA. Germline lookup yields CDR1 MNHNS and CDR2 SASEGT. The CDR3 is 17 residues long.

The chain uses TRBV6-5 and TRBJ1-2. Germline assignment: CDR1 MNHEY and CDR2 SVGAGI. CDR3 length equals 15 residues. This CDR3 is CASSSGSSLHYGYTF.